Below, 17 T cell receptor beta chains from the same sample are listed, as sequenced in a study of vaccination effects on CD4 cells after COVID-19. These receptors are not linked to any known antigen. Cells that had been cultured for 10 days were the source of isolated CD4+ T cells. Libraries were prepared by immunoSEQ multiplex PCR; TCRdb keeps only in-frame clonotypes and omits some of them. The sample consists of 50,000 to 70,000 clones, about 69% of them appearing once. The specimen comprised CD4+ T cells from PBMCs cultured without peptide, sampled before COVID-19 vaccination. Receptors were obtained from a human donor who had a prior SARS-CoV-2 infection.

The rearrangement joins TRBV4-2 to TRBJ2-5; 7 bases fit TRBD2. There are 16 residues in the CDR3. J gave up 4 bases and V 1 base, and 9 bases lay outside the gene matches. Germline V gene data show CDR1 as LGHNA and CDR2 as YNFKEQ. The CDR3 DNA follows: TGTGCCAGCAGCCAAGTTGGGAGGGGAGGATCAGAGACCCAGTACTTC. Residues: CASSQVGRGGSETQYF.

The sample holds a few counts of this clone. V and J are TRBV18 and TRBJ2-2; D is unclear. This CDR3 is built from 19 residues. Germline CDR1 is KGHSH and CDR2 is LQKENI. Trimming shortened V by 3 bases and J by 2 bases, and 22 bases separated the two germline ends. The DNA of the CDR3 is TGTGCCAGCTCACCGAACCGCAAAAACTACGATGGAAACACCGGGGAGCTGTTTTTT. Protein sequence: CASSPNRKNYDGNTGELFF.

This clone was observed a single time. This sequence joins TRBV3-1 (or the pseudogene TRBV3-2) and TRBJ1-5; D is possibly TRBD1 (5 bases). This CDR3 spans 15 amino acids. Deletions cut 2 bases from V and 0 bases from J, with 8 bases between. Germline CDR1 is LGHDT and CDR2 is YNNKEL (reference sequence). CDR3 in amino acids: CASSQPGPSNQPQHF. The CDR3 bases are TGTGCCAGCAGCCAACCGGGACCTAGCAATCAGCCCCAGCATTTT.

The J gene is TRBJ2-7, the V gene TRBV9; TRBD1 or TRBD2 may be the D gene (6 bases each). CDR1 is SGDLS, CDR2 YYNGEE, per germline. Trimming shortened V by 0 bases and J by 3 bases, and 13 bases separated the two germline ends. CDR3 length: 15 residues. The CDR3 here is CASSVGGAKNYEQYF. DNA for the CDR3: TGTGCCAGCAGCGTAGGGGGGGCTAAAAACTACGAGCAGTACTTC.

This clone was counted a few times. J is TRBJ2-3 and V is TRBV9, with D hard to call. The CDR3 is made up of 13 amino acids. Germline lookup yields CDR1 SGDLS and CDR2 YYNGEE. Trimming pared 4 bases from V and 5 bases from J, leaving 11 bases between. The CDR3 region has the DNA TGTGCCAGCAGCCCCTATTCCCGAGATACGCAGTATTTT. Amino acids: CASSPYSRDTQYF. Supplemented by reference TRBV9 and TRBJ2-3, the full variable domain reads DSGVTQTPKHLITATGQRVTLRCSPRSGDLSVYWYQQSLDQGLQFLIQYYNGEERAKGNILERFSAQQFPDLHSELNLSSLELGDSALYFCASSPYSRDTQYFGPGTRLTVL.

This clone showed up just once. J is TRBJ2-3 and V is TRBV6-1; the match to TRBD2 covers 8 bases. V lost 4 bases and J lost 4; bases outside the gene matches: 7. Germline CDR1 MNHNS, CDR2 SASEGT. CDR3 length: 15 residues. As DNA, the CDR3 is TGTGCCAGCAGTGCAGCGGGGGCTACGGCAGATACGCAGTATTTT. Amino acids: CASSAAGATADTQYF.

This chain links TRBV20-1 with TRBJ2-5; TRBD2 aligns across 11 bases. Germline loops: CDR1 DFQATT, CDR2 SNEGSKA (reference sequence). The J segment lost 10 bases and the V segment lost 6 bases, leaving 4 bases of the junction unmatched. The CDR3 covers 11 residues. The CDR3 DNA sequence: TGCAGTGCCAAAGGACTAGCGGGCCAGTACTTC. Residues: CSAKGLAGQYF.

CDR3 sequence reads: CASSPHSIGGFGYTF. The CDR3 region has the DNA TGTGCCAGCAGCCCCCATTCGATAGGGGGCTTTGGCTACACCTTC. The chain links TRBV7-2 to TRBJ1-2; 7 nucleotides agree with TRBD1. CDR1 SGHTA and CDR2 FQGNSA come from the germline V gene. J gave up 7 bases and V 5 bases, and 13 bases lay outside the gene matches. The CDR3 is made up of 15 amino acids.

The chain couples TRBV9 to TRBJ2-3, with 7 bases lining up with TRBD2. V lost 3 bases to trimming and J lost 1 base; unmatched junction nucleotides: 8. This CDR3 is built from 16 residues. Germline V gene sequence: CDR1 SGDLS, CDR2 YYNGEE. The CDR3 loop reads CASSGQGLTRTDTQYF. The CDR3 DNA reads TGTGCCAGCAGCGGGCAGGGACTAACGCGCACAGATACGCAGTATTTT.

The chain recombines TRBV14 with TRBJ1-3, with 7 bases fitting TRBD1. The CDR3 is made up of 17 amino acids. The V gene end was trimmed by 1 base and the J gene end by 2 bases; junction bases not matched to a gene: 8. The germline gives CDR1 SGHDN, CDR2 FVKESK. CDR3 in DNA: TGTGCCAGCAGCCAAGCCCTCAGGGGGGTAGCTGGAAACACCATATATTTT. Translation: CASSQALRGVAGNTIYF.

This sequence joins TRBV5-1 and TRBJ1-6; D unclear. Per germline, CDR1 SGHRS and CDR2 YFSETQ. With 5 bases removed from V and 5 bases from J, the gap between germline ends came to 8 bases. The CDR3 is made up of 13 amino acids. CDR3 bases: TGCGCCAGCAGGTACAGCAATAATTCACCCCTCCACTTT. It encodes CASRYSNNSPLHF.

V and J are TRBV30 and TRBJ2-1; D perhaps matches TRBD1 (5 bases). Germline CDR1 GTSNPN, CDR2 SVGIG (reference sequence). The CDR3 runs 13 residues. V was trimmed by 1 base and J by 4 bases, leaving 8 bases between them. CDR3 sequence: CAWSEDSYNEQFF. The DNA of the CDR3 is TGTGCCTGGAGTGAAGACAGTTACAATGAGCAGTTCTTC.

The chain recombines TRBV30 with TRBJ1-5, with a possible D match to TRBD1 (5 bases). The length of the CDR3 is 14 residues. CDR1 GTSNPN and CDR2 SVGIG come from the germline V gene (reference sequence). The germline V and J ends were trimmed by 2 bases and 4 bases, with 12 bases remaining between them. The DNA for the CDR3 is TGTGCCTGGAGTCCCGACAGTGGAAATCAGCCCCAGCATTTT. The encoded protein is CAWSPDSGNQPQHF.

The chain uses TRBV5-1 and TRBJ2-1, with 7 nucleotides matching TRBD2. V shed 0 bases, J shed 6 bases, and the junction held 3 bases outside the gene matches. Per germline, CDR1 SGHRS and CDR2 YFSETQ. The CDR3 length is 14 residues. CDR3 residues: CASSLDRLANEQFF. Here the CDR3 DNA reads TGCGCCAGCAGCTTGGATAGACTAGCCAATGAGCAGTTCTTC.

This clone occurred once. V and J are TRBV5-4 and TRBJ2-1; D ambiguous. Germline values: CDR1 SGHNT, CDR2 YYREEE (reference sequence). CDR3 length: 12 residues. V was cut by 3 bases and J by 3 bases, with 4 bases left in between. CDR3 region: CASSSFYNEQFF. CDR3 coding DNA: TGTGCCAGCAGCTCCTTCTACAATGAGCAGTTCTTC.

This clone was seen more than once but under ten times. The chain couples TRBV19 to TRBJ1-4, with D uncertain. CDR3 length: 14 amino acids. With 1 base removed from V and 4 bases from J, the gap between germline ends came to 7 bases. Germline V gives CDR1 LNHDA, CDR2 SQIVND (reference sequence). As DNA, the CDR3 is TGTGCCAGTAGTATAGGTGGGAATAATGAAAAACTGTTTTTT. Protein: CASSIGGNNEKLFF.

This clone was picked up one time. This CDR3 reads CASRRQGNDYEQYF. The CDR3 DNA sequence: TGTGCCAGCAGGAGACAGGGGAACGACTACGAGCAGTACTTC. This rearrangement joins TRBV2 to TRBJ2-7; 8 bases are a match to TRBD1. The V gene end was trimmed by 6 bases and the J gene end by 3 bases; junction bases not matched to a gene: 7. The germline V gene encodes CDR1 SNHLY and CDR2 FYNNEI. The CDR3 has 14 amino acids.